This TCR beta chain appears in the sequencing data of a study of cytomegalovirus exposure and HLA in healthy donors. Study results and caveats: At a 0.05 false discovery rate, a later analysis found some 18,000 TCR beta sequences to be associated with HLA alleles. Sequencing probably produced one cluster of sequence variants that were highly shared. Several of the most significant clusters were apparently associated with common viral pathogens in a later analysis. Presence/absence analysis assumed near-uniform sequencing depth across donors.

In the PCR, 60 Vbeta and 13 Jbeta primers were used. Using immunoSEQ multiplex PCR, the repertoire was profiled, and TCRdb retains in-frame clones only, with some absent. The repertoire holds fewer than 200,000 clones, roughly 84% seen once, with roughly 1.5% in the top ten. As concerns this clone: Its antigen is unidentified.

V was clipped by 2 bases and J by 1 base; unmatched bases: 7. This CDR3 comprises 17 residues. Germline loops: CDR1 SGHVS, CDR2 FQNEAQ. This chain joins TRBV7-8 and TRBJ2-3; 9 nucleotides agree with TRBD2. The TCR sequence derives from a male donor in good health and CMV-seronegative. The sample was PBMCs. CDR3 region: CASSLKGLAGRTDTQYF. DNA of the CDR3: TGTGCCAGCAGCTTAAAAGGGCTAGCGGGGCGCACAGATACGCAGTATTTT.